The 13 T cell receptor beta chains listed next were all sequenced from one sample in a study of blood T cell repertoires in COVID-19. TCRdb's copy holds only in-frame clones and misses some; the assay was immunoSEQ multiplex PCR. The table records roughly 430,000 clones, roughly 88% of them present only once. The specimen sequenced was PBMCs or T cells enriched from blood (not recorded which). All receptors come from a woman in her 40s with acute COVID-19.

The chain is built from TRBV6-5 and TRBJ1-6, with D possibly being TRBD1 (6 bases). The CDR3 covers 13 residues. Germline V gene sequence: CDR1 MNHEY, CDR2 SVGAGI. The V end lost 7 bases, the J end lost 6 bases, and 10 bases lay between the germline ends. Written as DNA, the CDR3 is TGTGCCAGCACCCTGGACAGTAATTCACCCCTCCACTTT. It encodes CASTLDSNSPLHF.

V usage is TRBV19 and J usage is TRBJ1-2, with D unresolved. Trimming removed 8 bases from V and 3 bases from J, with 13 bases in between. The CDR3 loop spans 13 amino acids. The germline V gene has CDR1 LNHDA and CDR2 SQIVND (reference sequence). The CDR3 DNA reads as TGTGCCAGTTCGGGGTTTGGTGACTATGGCTACACCTTC. Residues: CASSGFGDYGYTF.

This clone showed up just a few times. The rearrangement joins TRBV25-1 to TRBJ1-1; D gene uncertain. The length of the CDR3 is 14 residues. Germline V CDR1 and CDR2: MGHDK, SYGVNS. V was clipped by 2 bases and J by 1 base, with 8 bases between them. The CDR3 nucleotides read TGTGCCAGCAGTGAACGTGAGGAGAACACTGAAGCTTTCTTT. Translation: CASSEREENTEAFF.

Turning to this clone: Other DNA sequences in the sample encode the same CDR3. V gene TRBV6-5 combines with J gene TRBJ1-5; maybe TRBD1 (5 bases). V lost 4 bases and J 5 bases, leaving 9 bases between the germline ends. The germline V gene encodes CDR1 MNHEY and CDR2 SVGAGI. There are 13 residues in the CDR3. The CDR3 region is CASSSDRDQPQHF. CDR3 nucleotide sequence: TGTGCCAGCAGTTCCGACAGAGATCAGCCCCAGCATTTT.

The chain is built from TRBV27 and TRBJ2-2; the D gene is possibly TRBD1 (11 bases). Per the germline V gene, CDR1 is MNHEY and CDR2 is SMNVEV (reference sequence). V was clipped by 8 bases and J by 3 bases, with 28 bases between them. CDR3 size: 19 residues. The CDR3 loop is CASRGTGGERGGYTGELFF. The CDR3 DNA follows: TGTGCCAGCCGCGGGACAGGGGGTGAGCGGGGGGGCTACACCGGGGAGCTGTTTTTT.

The chain has TRBV25-1 and TRBJ2-5; 12 nucleotides agree with TRBD2. V dropped 6 bases and J dropped 4; count of bases not matched to a gene: 9. This CDR3 comprises 16 residues. The V gene's germline CDR1 is MGHDK and CDR2 SYGVNS. CDR3 amino acids: CASSPLLAGGGETQYF. The DNA for the CDR3 is TGTGCCAGCAGCCCACTACTAGCGGGGGGCGGAGAGACCCAGTACTTC.

The chain is built from TRBV12-3 or TRBV12-4 and TRBJ1-2; D might be TRBD1 (6 bases). CDR3 length: 13 amino acids. With 2 bases removed from V and 8 bases from J, the gap between germline ends came to 12 bases. The CDR3 nucleotides are TGTGCCAGCAGTTTATCGGGGGGCGGAGGCTACACCTTC. Translation gives CASSLSGGGGYTF.

CDR3 residues: CASSPKGGTGVRETQYF. In DNA form, the CDR3 reads TGTGCCAGCAGTCCCAAAGGGGGGACAGGGGTGAGGGAGACCCAGTACTTC. V gene TRBV2 combines with J gene TRBJ2-5; 10 bases map to TRBD1. Germline V gene lookup returns CDR1 SNHLY and CDR2 FYNNEI. The CDR3 runs to 17 residues. Unmatched junction bases numbered 14, after V lost 5 bases and J lost 5 bases. Full variable domain (missing parts from reference TRBV2 and TRBJ2-5): EPEVTQTPSHQVTQMGQEVILRCVPISNHLYFYWYRQILGQKVEFLVSFYNNEISEKSEIFDDQFSVERPDGSNFTLKIRSTKLEDSAMYFCASSPKGGTGVRETQYFGPGTRLLVL.

This clone was seen a handful of times. The V gene is TRBV2, the J gene TRBJ2-1, with 8 bases aligning to TRBD1. CDR1 SNHLY and CDR2 FYNNEI come from the germline V gene. The junction had 13 bases not matched to a gene; V was cut back by 5 bases and J by 4 bases. The CDR3 totals 17 residues. CDR3: CASSSARGPSIYNEQFF. In DNA form, the CDR3 reads TGTGCCAGCAGTAGCGCCAGGGGGCCTTCGATTTACAATGAGCAGTTCTTC.

About this clone: This specimen includes other DNA sequences encoding the same CDR3. The V call is TRBV9, the J call TRBJ2-5; D may be TRBD1 (6 bases). CDR1 and CDR2 (germline): SGDLS, YYNGEE. The CDR3 sequence is 15 residues long. Deletions cut 0 bases from V and 2 bases from J, with 11 bases between. CDR3 sequence reads: CASSVDGRGQETQYF. CDR3 coding DNA: TGTGCCAGCAGCGTAGACGGCAGGGGTCAAGAGACCCAGTACTTC.

This clone was counted a single time. The V and J genes are TRBV19 and TRBJ2-5; 9 positions match TRBD1. The germline V gene has CDR1 LNHDA and CDR2 SQIVND (reference sequence). There are 14 residues in the CDR3. The trim removed 3 bases at V and 3 bases at J, leaving 2 bases unmatched. The CDR3 nucleotides read TGTGCCAGTAGTATCCGGGACAGGGAAGAGACCCAGTACTTC. Its translation is CASSIRDREETQYF.

This chain joins TRBV10-2 and TRBJ1-3; 9 bases are shared with TRBD1. V shed 8 bases and J 4 bases; nucleotides not matched to a gene: 9. This CDR3 is built from 15 residues. Germline V gene lookup returns CDR1 WSHSY and CDR2 SAAADI. The CDR3 is CASATGGVSGNTIYF. The CDR3 nucleotides read TGCGCCAGCGCAACAGGGGGCGTATCGGGAAACACCATATATTTT.

This clone was recorded a few times. This sequence joins TRBV2 and TRBJ1-6, with D unclear. The germline V gene encodes CDR1 SNHLY and CDR2 FYNNEI. The CDR3 contains 14 residues. The V end was cut by 6 bases, the J end by 10 bases, with 16 bases between. The CDR3 protein is CASRGGWRDSPLHF. The CDR3 nucleotides read TGTGCCAGCAGGGGAGGGTGGCGCGACTCACCCCTCCACTTT.